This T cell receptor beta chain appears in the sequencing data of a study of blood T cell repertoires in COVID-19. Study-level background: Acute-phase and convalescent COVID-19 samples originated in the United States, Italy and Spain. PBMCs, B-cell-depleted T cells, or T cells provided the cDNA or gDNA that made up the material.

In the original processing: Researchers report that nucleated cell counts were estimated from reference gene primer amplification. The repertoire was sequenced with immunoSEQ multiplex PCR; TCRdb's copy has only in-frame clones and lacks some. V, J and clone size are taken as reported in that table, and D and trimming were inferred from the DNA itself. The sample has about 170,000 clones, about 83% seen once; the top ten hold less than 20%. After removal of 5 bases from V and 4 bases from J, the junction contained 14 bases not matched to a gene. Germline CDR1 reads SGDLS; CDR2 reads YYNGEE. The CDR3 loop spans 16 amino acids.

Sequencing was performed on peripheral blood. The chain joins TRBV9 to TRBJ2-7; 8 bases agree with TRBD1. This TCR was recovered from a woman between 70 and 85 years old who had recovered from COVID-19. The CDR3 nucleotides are TGTGCCAGCAGTCAAGCCCCCCAGGGGGCTATTTACGAGCAGTACTTC. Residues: CASSQAPQGAIYEQYF.